This TCR beta chain was observed in a study of T cells in Graves' hyperthyroidism and ophthalmopathy. CDR1 SEHNR and CDR2 FQNEAQ come from the germline V gene (reference sequence). The CDR3 runs 14 residues. V shed 6 bases and J shed 3 bases, with 12 bases lying between them. Patients having uncontrolled infection, another autoimmune disease, pregnancy or lactation were not included. Amplified TCR beta CDR3 regions came from RNA transcripts. In the first-round RT-PCR of the TCR CDR3, the HTBI primer set was used. TCRdb reprocessed the multiplex PCR reads via MiXCR and lists one record per CDR3 protein. Found here are roughly 580,000 distinct CDR3 sequences, more than 45% of them singletons; the top ten hold roughly 8.2%.

This receptor was taken from a young woman with Graves' hyperthyroidism. Specimen: peripheral blood or thyroid tissue (not recorded which). The rearrangement joins TRBV7-9 to TRBJ1-3; no reliable D call. The CDR3 region is CASRAGRGGNTIYF. The CDR3 DNA is TGTGCCAGCAGGGCAGGCCGCGGTGGAAACACCATATATTTT.